Listed here are 26 T cell receptor beta chains from one sample, sequenced in a study of CD8 T cells in Susac syndrome. It was with random hexamers that roughly 0.5 to 1 ug RNA was reverse transcribed. TCRdb reanalysed the immunoSEQ multiplex PCR reads using MiXCR and keeps one entry per CDR3 protein. The sample consists of about 180,000 distinct CDR3 sequences, approximately 95% of them appearing once. The material sequenced was CD8+ T cells from PBMCs. These receptors all stem from a human donor with multiple sclerosis.

This chain connects TRBV11-2 to TRBJ2-7, with no clear D. Per the germline V gene, CDR1 is SGHAT and CDR2 is FQNNGV. V dropped 2 bases and J dropped 5 bases, with 13 bases sitting between them. The CDR3 runs 14 residues. CDR3 sequence reads: CASSLWAAGDEQYF. Here the CDR3 DNA reads TGTGCCAGCAGCTTATGGGCCGCAGGAGACGAGCAGTACTTC.

The sample holds one count of this clonotype. The V call is TRBV4-1, the J call TRBJ2-5, with D possibly matching TRBD1 (5 bases). This CDR3 contains 14 residues. V was trimmed by 0 bases and J by 8 bases, leaving 13 bases between them. Germline CDR1 and CDR2: MGHRA and YSYEKL. CDR3 sequence reads: CASSQDWRDRTQYF. The CDR3 region has the DNA TGCGCCAGCAGCCAAGATTGGAGAGACAGAACCCAGTACTTC.

The rearrangement uses TRBV9 and TRBJ2-3; 8 nucleotides line up with TRBD1. Trimming took 3 bases from V and 5 from J; bases not matched to a gene: 14. Germline values: CDR1 SGDLS, CDR2 YYNGEE. This CDR3 comprises 17 residues. The CDR3 DNA follows: TGTGCCAGCAGCGAGACCCGGGACAGGCCTGTTGGAGATACGCAGTATTTT. Encoded protein: CASSETRDRPVGDTQYF.

V and J are TRBV18 and TRBJ2-5, with 7 positions matching TRBD2. J was trimmed by 2 bases and V by 5 bases; bases with no gene match: 8. There are 15 residues in the CDR3. Germline loops: CDR1 KGHSH, CDR2 LQKENI. CDR3 sequence reads: CASSTTVGGQETQYF. The CDR3 nucleotides read TGTGCCAGCTCAACTACAGTGGGAGGGCAAGAGACCCAGTACTTC.

The chain uses TRBV7-9 and TRBJ1-2; 7 bases agree with TRBD1. The germline CDR1 and CDR2 sequences are SEHNR and FQNEAQ (reference sequence). Trimming at V came to 5 bases and at J to 4 bases, leaving 10 bases not matched to a gene. This CDR3 spans 15 amino acids. This CDR3 is CASSLIEGTVYGYTF. The CDR3 bases are TGTGCCAGCAGCCTTATCGAGGGGACAGTCTATGGCTACACCTTC. The entire variable domain, with the rest obtained from reference TRBV7-9 and TRBJ1-2, is as follows: DTGVSQNPRHKITKRGQNVTFRCDPISEHNRLYWYRQTLGQGPEFLTYFQNEAQLEKSRLLSDRFSAERPKGSFSTLEIQRTEQGDSAMYLCASSLIEGTVYGYTFGSGTRLTVV.

The rearrangement uses TRBV11-2 and TRBJ2-7; perhaps TRBD2 as D (6 bases). The CDR3 sequence is 13 residues long. With 3 bases removed from V and 6 bases from J, the gap between germline ends came to 12 bases. Germline CDR1 reads SGHAT; CDR2 reads FQNNGV. The CDR3 sequence is CASSFFREIEQYF. The CDR3 DNA follows: TGTGCCAGCAGCTTCTTTCGGGAGATCGAGCAGTACTTC.

This clonotype was detected only once. The V and J genes are TRBV2 and TRBJ2-7; a possible D gene is TRBD1 (5 bases). The CDR3 spans 16 residues. Germline CDR1 reads SNHLY; CDR2 reads FYNNEI. Trimming cost V 5 bases and J 3 bases, with 20 bases left between them. This CDR3 is CASSPLDSLLLYEQYF. The CDR3 DNA follows: TGTGCCAGCAGTCCCCTCGACAGTTTACTCCTCTACGAGCAGTACTTC. Full variable domain (rest looked up from reference TRBV2 and TRBJ2-7): EPEVTQTPSHQVTQMGQEVILRCVPISNHLYFYWYRQILGQKVEFLVSFYNNEISEKSEIFDDQFSVERPDGSNFTLKIRSTKLEDSAMYFCASSPLDSLLLYEQYFGPGTRLTVT.

The chain recombines TRBV28 with TRBJ1-5; D ambiguous. V lost 5 bases and J lost 5, with 7 bases in between. This CDR3 region has 12 residues. Per the germline V gene, CDR1 is MDHEN and CDR2 is SYDVKM. The CDR3 sequence: CASSGQYQPQHF. DNA for the CDR3: TGTGCCAGCAGTGGGCAATATCAGCCCCAGCATTTT.

The chain uses TRBV9 and TRBJ2-7; maybe TRBD2 (6 bases). The CDR3 has 16 residues. Trimming stripped 3 bases from V and 3 bases from J, with 19 bases between. In germline, CDR1 is SGDLS, CDR2 YYNGEE. This CDR3 reads CASSADPGTGLYEQYF. In DNA form, the CDR3 reads TGTGCCAGCAGCGCCGACCCCGGGACGGGACTCTACGAGCAGTACTTC. The whole variable domain, filled in from reference TRBV9 and TRBJ2-7, reads DSGVTQTPKHLITATGQRVTLRCSPRSGDLSVYWYQQSLDQGLQFLIQYYNGEERAKGNILERFSAQQFPDLHSELNLSSLELGDSALYFCASSADPGTGLYEQYFGPGTRLTVT.

The chain is built from TRBV2 and TRBJ2-1; a weak D match, TRBD1 (6 bases). The V gene's germline CDR1 is SNHLY and CDR2 FYNNEI. Trimming left V 6 bases short and J 8 bases short, with 17 bases between. This CDR3 spans 14 amino acids. CDR3 amino acids: CASRSSPEGDEQFF. The CDR3 nucleotides read TGTGCCAGCAGAAGTAGTCCTGAGGGGGATGAGCAGTTCTTC.

The chain couples TRBV2 to TRBJ2-2; tentatively, D is TRBD1 (6 bases). Trimming shortened V by 6 bases and J by 0 bases, and 23 bases separated the two germline ends. Germline V gene data show CDR1 as SNHLY and CDR2 as FYNNEI. The CDR3 length is 19 residues. The CDR3 nucleotides are TGTGCCAGCAGGCCCGATCCCAGGGGTTTACTCGCGAACACCGGGGAGCTGTTTTTT. It is translated as CASRPDPRGLLANTGELFF.

The chain links TRBV6-1 to TRBJ1-4, with D hard to call. CDR1 and CDR2 (germline): MNHNS, SASEGT. The CDR3 is 14 amino acids. V was trimmed by 8 bases and J by 4 bases, leaving 14 bases between them. This chain's CDR3 is CASQASGYNEKLFF. Here the CDR3 DNA reads TGTGCCAGCCAGGCATCAGGCTATAATGAAAAACTGTTTTTT.

The chain joins TRBV20-1 to TRBJ2-1, with TRBD2 matching 7 bases. V gave up 0 bases and J gave up 4 bases; unmatched junction bases: 6. This CDR3 region has 15 residues. Germline V lookup: CDR1 DFQATT, CDR2 SNEGSKA (reference sequence). The CDR3 DNA reads as TGCAGTGCTAGAGATTTGGGGGAGGGGTACAATGAGCAGTTCTTC. It yields the protein CSARDLGEGYNEQFF.

The chain employs TRBV5-1 and TRBJ1-3; 7 positions match TRBD1. This CDR3 is 15 amino acids long. The germline gives CDR1 SGHRS, CDR2 YFSETQ. The trim removed 4 bases at V and 0 bases at J, leaving 4 bases unmatched. The CDR3 sequence: CASSETGFSGNTIYF. CDR3 nucleotide sequence: TGCGCCAGCAGCGAGACAGGGTTCTCTGGAAACACCATATATTTT.

The chain joins TRBV2 to TRBJ2-1; 9 bases agree with TRBD2. The germline V gene has CDR1 SNHLY and CDR2 FYNNEI. V lost 7 bases to trimming and J lost 9 bases; unmatched junction nucleotides: 10. The CDR3 is made up of 14 amino acids. CDR3 loop: CASNGGRAWFEQFF. In DNA form, the CDR3 reads TGTGCCAGCAACGGCGGGAGGGCCTGGTTTGAGCAGTTCTTC.

The gene calls are TRBV20-1 and TRBJ1-1; unclear D gene. The V and J ends lost 5 bases and 2 bases respectively, with 6 bases between them. CDR3 length equals 11 residues. Germline CDR1 DFQATT, CDR2 SNEGSKA (reference sequence). The CDR3 DNA is TGCAGTGCTCCCAGTAACACTGAAGCTTTCTTT. Translation: CSAPSNTEAFF.

The CDR3 protein is CSTRRANTEAFF. As DNA, the CDR3 is TGCAGCACCCGACGGGCGAACACTGAAGCTTTCTTT. The chain uses TRBV29-1 and TRBJ1-1; D remains ambiguous. The V gene's germline CDR1 is SQVTM and CDR2 ANQGSEA. The V end lost 8 bases, the J end lost 1 base, and 11 bases lay between the germline ends. This CDR3 has 12 amino acids.

The CDR3 sequence: CASSLDPNEQFF. The DNA for the CDR3 is TGTGCCAGCAGCTTAGACCCGAATGAGCAGTTCTTC. The genes are TRBV7-9 and TRBJ2-1; D is undetermined. Looked up from germline, CDR1 is SEHNR and CDR2 is FQNEAQ (reference sequence). The CDR3 consists of 12 residues. Trimming pared 1 base from V and 7 bases from J, leaving 5 bases between.

The rearrangement uses TRBV5-6 and TRBJ2-6; D tentatively fits TRBD1 or TRBD2 (5 bases each). The germline CDR1 and CDR2 sequences are SGHDT and YYEEEE. Trimming removed 3 bases at V and 0 bases at J, with 7 bases between. The CDR3 covers 15 residues. The DNA of the CDR3 is TGTGCCAGCAGCTGGGGGTACTCTGGGGCCAACGTCCTGACTTTC. Encoded protein: CASSWGYSGANVLTF.

The chain uses TRBV2 and TRBJ2-7; D remains unclear. Germline V gene sequence: CDR1 SNHLY, CDR2 FYNNEI. V gave up 3 bases and J gave up 5 bases, with 17 bases separating them. The CDR3 has 15 residues. CDR3 in amino acids: CASSEASGRVHEQYF. CDR3 in DNA: TGTGCCAGCAGTGAGGCGTCAGGAAGAGTCCACGAGCAGTACTTC.

This clonotype appeared once. The rearrangement links TRBV6-5 to TRBJ1-6; D is uncertain. V lost 6 bases to trimming and J lost 5 bases, with 14 bases between them. Germline lookup yields CDR1 MNHEY and CDR2 SVGAGI. CDR3 length: 15 residues. The CDR3 loop reads CASSLGGENNSPLHF. DNA for the CDR3: TGTGCCAGCAGCCTTGGTGGGGAAAATAATTCACCCCTCCACTTT.

This chain connects TRBV27 to TRBJ1-5; 7 nucleotides agree with TRBD1. CDR1 MNHEY and CDR2 SMNVEV come from the germline V gene (reference sequence). The V segment lost 5 bases and the J segment 0 bases; nucleotides outside the gene matches: 16. The CDR3 runs to 19 residues. The DNA of the CDR3 is TGTGCCAGCAGTCCCCAGACAGGGAATGCCGTTCGTAGCAATCAGCCCCAGCATTTT. Residues: CASSPQTGNAVRSNQPQHF.

The CDR3 here is CASSPRTDRDTQYF. In DNA form, the CDR3 reads TGCGCCAGCAGCCCCCGGACCGACCGCGATACGCAGTATTTT. This chain joins TRBV4-1 and TRBJ2-3, with D hard to call. Trimming stripped 4 bases from V and 6 bases from J, with 14 bases between. Looked up from germline, CDR1 is MGHRA and CDR2 is YSYEKL. CDR3 size: 14 residues.

The V call is TRBV12-3 or TRBV12-4, the J call TRBJ1-5; 10 bases map to TRBD1. The trim removed 5 bases at V and 6 bases at J, leaving 7 bases unmatched. The CDR3 is 15 amino acids. CDR3 amino acids: CASSLRDRGPQPQHF. The CDR3 DNA sequence: TGTGCCAGCAGTCTCCGGGACAGGGGTCCTCAGCCCCAGCATTTT.

The chain uses TRBV20-1 and TRBJ2-7; TRBD2 matches 7 bases. Trimming took 0 bases from V and 2 from J; bases not matched to a gene: 7. This CDR3 has 15 residues. The germline V gene has CDR1 DFQATT and CDR2 SNEGSKA (reference sequence). The CDR3 region is CSARDLGGWTYEQYF. The CDR3 coding sequence is TGCAGTGCTAGAGATCTGGGGGGGTGGACCTACGAGCAGTACTTC.

This sequence joins TRBV27 and TRBJ1-2; 7 bases match TRBD1. The CDR3 totals 16 residues. CDR1 is MNHEY and CDR2 is SMNVEV in the germline V gene (reference sequence). Losses at the gene ends were 0 bases for V and 6 bases for J; bases not matched to a gene: 10. The CDR3 nucleotides read TGTGCCAGCAGTTTATCGAGCGCAGGGGGTCAGGATGGCTACACCTTC. It codes for CASSLSSAGGQDGYTF.